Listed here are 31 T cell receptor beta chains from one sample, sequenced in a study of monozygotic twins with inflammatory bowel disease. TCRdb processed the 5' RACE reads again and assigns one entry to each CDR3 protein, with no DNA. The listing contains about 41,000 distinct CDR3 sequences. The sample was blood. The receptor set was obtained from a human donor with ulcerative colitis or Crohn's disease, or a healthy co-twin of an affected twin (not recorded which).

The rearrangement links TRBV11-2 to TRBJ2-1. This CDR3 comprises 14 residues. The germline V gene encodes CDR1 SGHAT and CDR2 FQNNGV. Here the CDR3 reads CASSLDVWYNEQFF.

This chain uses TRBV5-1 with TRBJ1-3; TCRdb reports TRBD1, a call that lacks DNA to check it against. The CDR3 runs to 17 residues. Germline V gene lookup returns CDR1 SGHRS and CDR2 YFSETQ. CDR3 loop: CASSLGPGMTSGNTIYF.

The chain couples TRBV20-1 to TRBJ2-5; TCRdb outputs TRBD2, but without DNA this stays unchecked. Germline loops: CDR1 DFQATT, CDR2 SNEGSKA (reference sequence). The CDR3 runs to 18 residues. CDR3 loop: CSATIAGTSGGAGETQYF.

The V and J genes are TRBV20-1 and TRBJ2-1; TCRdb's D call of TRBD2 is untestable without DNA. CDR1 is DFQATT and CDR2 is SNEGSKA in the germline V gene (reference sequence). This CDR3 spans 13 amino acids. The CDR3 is CSALGESYNEQFF.

CDR3 in amino acids: CASSRQSNQPQHF. This chain connects TRBV27 to TRBJ1-5. This CDR3 is built from 13 residues. Germline V gene sequence: CDR1 MNHEY, CDR2 SMNVEV (reference sequence).

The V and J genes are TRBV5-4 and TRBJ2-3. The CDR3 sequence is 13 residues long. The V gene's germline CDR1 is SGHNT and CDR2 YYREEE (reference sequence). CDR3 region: CASSLAGTDTQYF. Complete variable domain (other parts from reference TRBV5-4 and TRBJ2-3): ETGVTQSPTHLIKTRGQQVTLRCSSQSGHNTVSWYQQALGQGPQFIFQYYREEENGRGNFPPRFSGLQFPNYSSELNVNALELDDSALYLCASSLAGTDTQYFGPGTRLTVL.

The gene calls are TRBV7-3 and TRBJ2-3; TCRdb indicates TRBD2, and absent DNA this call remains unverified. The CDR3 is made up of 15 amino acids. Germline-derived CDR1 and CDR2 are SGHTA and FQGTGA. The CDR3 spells CASSPRLAGVDTQYF.

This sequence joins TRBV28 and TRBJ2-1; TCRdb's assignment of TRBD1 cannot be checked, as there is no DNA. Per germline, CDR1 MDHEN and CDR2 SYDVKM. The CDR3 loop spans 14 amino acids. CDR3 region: CASSLTREGAKGFF.

The CDR3: CASSQHGSQETQYF. The chain uses TRBV3-1 and TRBJ2-5. The CDR3 totals 14 residues. Germline loops: CDR1 LGHDT, CDR2 YNNKEL (reference sequence).

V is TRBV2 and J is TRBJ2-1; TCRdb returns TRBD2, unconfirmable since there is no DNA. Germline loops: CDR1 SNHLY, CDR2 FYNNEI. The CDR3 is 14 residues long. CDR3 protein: CASSSWIARDEQFF.

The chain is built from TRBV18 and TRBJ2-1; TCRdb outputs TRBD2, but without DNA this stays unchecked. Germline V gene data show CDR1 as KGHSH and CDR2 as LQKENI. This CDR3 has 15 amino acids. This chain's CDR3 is CASSRGTSGYNEQFF.

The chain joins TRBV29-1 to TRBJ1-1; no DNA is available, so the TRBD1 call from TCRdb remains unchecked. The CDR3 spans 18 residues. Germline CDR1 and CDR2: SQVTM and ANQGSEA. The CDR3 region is CSVHTRGTGGAKRTEACF.

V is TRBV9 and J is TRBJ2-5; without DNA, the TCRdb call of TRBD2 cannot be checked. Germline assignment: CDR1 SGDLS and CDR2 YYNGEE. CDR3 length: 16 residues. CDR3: CASSVGASGSQETQYF.

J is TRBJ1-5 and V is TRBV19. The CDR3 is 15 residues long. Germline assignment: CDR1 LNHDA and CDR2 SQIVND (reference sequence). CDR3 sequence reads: CASSIGRYSNQPQHF.

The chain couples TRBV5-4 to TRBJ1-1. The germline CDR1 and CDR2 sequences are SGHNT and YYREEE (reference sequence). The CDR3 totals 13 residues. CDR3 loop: CASSLYGSQVAFF.

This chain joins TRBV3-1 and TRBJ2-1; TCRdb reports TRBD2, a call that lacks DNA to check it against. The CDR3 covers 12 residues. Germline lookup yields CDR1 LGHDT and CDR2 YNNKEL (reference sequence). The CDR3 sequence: CASSNSWEEQFF.

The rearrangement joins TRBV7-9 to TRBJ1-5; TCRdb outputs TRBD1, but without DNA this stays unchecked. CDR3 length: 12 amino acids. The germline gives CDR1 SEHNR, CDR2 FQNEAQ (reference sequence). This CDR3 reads CASAGSTQPQHF.

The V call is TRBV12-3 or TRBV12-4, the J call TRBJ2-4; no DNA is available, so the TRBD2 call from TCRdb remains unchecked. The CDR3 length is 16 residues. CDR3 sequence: CASSLRTSGAQNIQYF.

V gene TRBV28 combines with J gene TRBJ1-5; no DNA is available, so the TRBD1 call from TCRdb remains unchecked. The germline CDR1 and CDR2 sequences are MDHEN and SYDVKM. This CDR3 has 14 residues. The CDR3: CASSILQGGQPQHF.

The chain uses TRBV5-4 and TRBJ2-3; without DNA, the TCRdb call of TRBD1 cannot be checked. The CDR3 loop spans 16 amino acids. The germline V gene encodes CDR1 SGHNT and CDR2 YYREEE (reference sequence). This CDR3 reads CASSFRRDRSTDTQYF. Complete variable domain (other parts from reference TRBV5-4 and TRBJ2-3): ETGVTQSPTHLIKTRGQQVTLRCSSQSGHNTVSWYQQALGQGPQFIFQYYREEENGRGNFPPRFSGLQFPNYSSELNVNALELDDSALYLCASSFRRDRSTDTQYFGPGTRLTVL.

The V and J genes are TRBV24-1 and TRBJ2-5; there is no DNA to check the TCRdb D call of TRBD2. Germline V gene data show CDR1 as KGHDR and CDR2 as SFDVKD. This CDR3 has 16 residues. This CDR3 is CATSGPGSGDGETQYF.

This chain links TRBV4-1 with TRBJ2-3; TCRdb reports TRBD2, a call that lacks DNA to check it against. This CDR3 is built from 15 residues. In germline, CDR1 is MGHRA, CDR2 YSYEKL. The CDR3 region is CASSQDQPTRDTQYF.

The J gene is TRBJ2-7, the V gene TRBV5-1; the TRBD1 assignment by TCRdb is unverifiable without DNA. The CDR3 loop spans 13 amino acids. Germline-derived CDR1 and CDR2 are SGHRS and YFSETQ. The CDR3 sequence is CASTDSTSYEQYF.

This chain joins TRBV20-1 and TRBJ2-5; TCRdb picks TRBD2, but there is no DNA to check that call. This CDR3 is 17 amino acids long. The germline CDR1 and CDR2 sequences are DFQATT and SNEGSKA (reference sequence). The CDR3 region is CSARLTSGRAGGETQYF.

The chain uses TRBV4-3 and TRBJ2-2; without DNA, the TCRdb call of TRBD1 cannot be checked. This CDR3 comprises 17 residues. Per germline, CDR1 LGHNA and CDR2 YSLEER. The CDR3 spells CASSQPGQGRFTGELFF.

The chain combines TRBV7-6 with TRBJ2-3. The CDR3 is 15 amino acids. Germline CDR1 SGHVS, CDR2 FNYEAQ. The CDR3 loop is CASSSGLGSTDTQYF.

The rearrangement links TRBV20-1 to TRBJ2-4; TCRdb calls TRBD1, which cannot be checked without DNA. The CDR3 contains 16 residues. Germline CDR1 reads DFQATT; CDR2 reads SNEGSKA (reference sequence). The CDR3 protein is CSAREGAFGTKNMQYF.

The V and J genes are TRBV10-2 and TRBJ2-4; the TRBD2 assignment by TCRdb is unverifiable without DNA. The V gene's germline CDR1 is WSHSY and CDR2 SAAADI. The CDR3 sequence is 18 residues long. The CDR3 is CASSETAGGPFAKNIQYF.

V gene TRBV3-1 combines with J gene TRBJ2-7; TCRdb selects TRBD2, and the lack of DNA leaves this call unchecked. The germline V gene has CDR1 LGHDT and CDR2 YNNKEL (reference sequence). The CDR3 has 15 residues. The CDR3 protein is CASSQATSGSYEQYF.

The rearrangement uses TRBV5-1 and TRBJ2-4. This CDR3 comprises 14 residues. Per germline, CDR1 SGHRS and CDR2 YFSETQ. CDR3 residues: CASSLVSNRNMQYF.

The CDR3 sequence is CASSLDENTIYF. The J gene is TRBJ1-3, the V gene TRBV2. The CDR3 runs to 12 residues. In germline, CDR1 is SNHLY, CDR2 FYNNEI.